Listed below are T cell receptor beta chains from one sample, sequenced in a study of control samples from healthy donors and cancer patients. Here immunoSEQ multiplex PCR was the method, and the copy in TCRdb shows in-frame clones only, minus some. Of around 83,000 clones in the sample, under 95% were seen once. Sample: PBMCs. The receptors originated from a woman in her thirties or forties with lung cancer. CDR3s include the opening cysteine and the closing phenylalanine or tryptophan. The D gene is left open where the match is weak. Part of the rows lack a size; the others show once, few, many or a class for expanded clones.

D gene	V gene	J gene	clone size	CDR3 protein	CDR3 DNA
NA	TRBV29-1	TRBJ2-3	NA	CSVPRVSTDTQYF	TGCAGCGTCCCTAGGGTTAGCACAGATACGCAGTATTTT
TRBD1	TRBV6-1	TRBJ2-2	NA	CASSDPTGALNTGELFF	TGTGCCAGCAGTGACCCGACAGGGGCCCTGAACACCGGGGAGCTGTTTTTT
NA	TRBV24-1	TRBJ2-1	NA	CATSDRQALYNEQFF	TGTGCCACCAGCGACCGACAAGCCCTTTACAATGAGCAGTTCTTC
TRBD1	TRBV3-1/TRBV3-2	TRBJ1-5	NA	CASRQTGVNQPQHF	TGTGCCAGCAGGCAAACAGGGGTGAATCAGCCCCAGCATTTT
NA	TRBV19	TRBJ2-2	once	CASSNPADANTGELFF	TGTGCCAGTAGTAACCCCGCGGATGCCAACACCGGGGAGCTGTTTTTT
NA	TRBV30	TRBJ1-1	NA	CAWTQTEAFF	TGTGCCTGGACGCAGACTGAAGCTTTCTTT
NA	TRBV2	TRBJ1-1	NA	CASSEDLTEAFF	TGTGCCAGCAGTGAAGATTTGACTGAAGCTTTCTTT
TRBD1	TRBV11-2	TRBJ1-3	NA	CASRSGTGGSGNTIYF	TGTGCCAGCAGGTCCGGGACAGGGGGCTCTGGAAACACCATATATTTT
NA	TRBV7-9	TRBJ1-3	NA	CASSLAELNSGNTIYF	TGTGCCAGCAGCTTAGCGGAGCTGAACTCTGGAAACACCATATATTTT
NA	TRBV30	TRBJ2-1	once	CAWTPSSYNEQFF	TGTGCCTGGACACCGAGCTCCTACAATGAGCAGTTCTTC
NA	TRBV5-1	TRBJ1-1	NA	CASSLVGIRRGTEAFF	TGCGCCAGCAGCTTGGTAGGGATACGGCGGGGAACTGAAGCTTTCTTT
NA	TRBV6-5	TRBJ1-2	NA	CASTAGVVSSYGYTF	TGTGCCAGCACGGCAGGGGTAGTCTCCTCCTATGGCTACACCTTC
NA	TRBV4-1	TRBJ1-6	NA	CASSQETVGASSYNSPLHF	TGCGCCAGCAGCCAAGAAACGGTAGGGGCCAGCTCCTATAATTCACCCCTCCACTTT
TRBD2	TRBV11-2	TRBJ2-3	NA	CASSDGTSAYTDTQYF	TGTGCCAGCTCGGACGGGACTAGCGCTTACACAGATACGCAGTATTTT
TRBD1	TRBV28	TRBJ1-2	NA	CASSLFQGEPYGYTF	TGTGCCAGCAGTTTATTCCAGGGGGAACCCTATGGCTACACCTTC
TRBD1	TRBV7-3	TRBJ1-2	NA	CASREAPGGAGGYTF	TGTGCCAGCAGAGAAGCCCCAGGGGGCGCGGGCGGCTACACCTTC
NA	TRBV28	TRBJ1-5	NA	CASSSQVLSNQPQHF	TGTGCCAGCAGTTCGCAGGTTCTTAGCAATCAGCCCCAGCATTTT
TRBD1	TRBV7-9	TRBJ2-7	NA	CASSPPRQGQGLYEQYF	TGTGCCAGCAGCCCTCCCCGTCAGGGACAGGGTTTATACGAGCAGTACTTC
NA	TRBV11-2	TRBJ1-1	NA	CASSLGRRNTEAFF	TGTGCCAGCAGCTTGGGCCGGAGGAACACTGAAGCTTTCTTT
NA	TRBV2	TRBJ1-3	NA	CASSALDGGNTIYF	TGTGCCAGCAGTGCGTTGGACGGTGGAAACACCATATATTTT
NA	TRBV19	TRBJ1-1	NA	CASSIGRATEAFF	TGTGCCAGTAGTATAGGCAGGGCCACTGAAGCTTTCTTT
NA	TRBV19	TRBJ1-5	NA	CASSPWNEGNQPQHF	TGTGCCAGTAGTCCGTGGAATGAGGGAAATCAGCCCCAGCATTTT
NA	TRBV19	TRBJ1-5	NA	CASSMWGPNQPQHF	TGTGCCAGTAGTATGTGGGGGCCGAATCAGCCCCAGCATTTT
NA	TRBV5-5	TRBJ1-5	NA	CASTQAVGNQPQHF	TGTGCCAGCACCCAAGCGGTCGGCAATCAGCCCCAGCATTTT
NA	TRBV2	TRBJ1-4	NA	CASIGGDTTNEKLFF	TGTGCCAGCATAGGGGGTGACACAACTAATGAAAAACTGTTTTTT
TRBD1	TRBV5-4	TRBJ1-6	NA	CASSFPGQGGGNNSPLHF	TGTGCCAGCAGCTTTCCGGGACAGGGAGGGGGAAATAATTCACCCCTCCACTTT
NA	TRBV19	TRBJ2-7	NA	CASREGGSHEQYF	TGTGCCAGTAGGGAGGGAGGATCTCATGAGCAGTACTTC
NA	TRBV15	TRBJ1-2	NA	CATSRELRSYGYTF	TGTGCCACCAGCAGAGAACTGCGCTCTTATGGCTACACCTTC
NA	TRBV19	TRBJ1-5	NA	CASGVRGADNQPQHF	TGTGCCAGTGGGGTCCGCGGGGCAGATAATCAGCCCCAGCATTTT
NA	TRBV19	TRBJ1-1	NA	CASIERGLMNTEAFF	TGTGCCAGTATTGAACGGGGGCTAATGAACACTGAAGCTTTCTTT
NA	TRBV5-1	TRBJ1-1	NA	CASSLEGGGGTEAFF	TGCGCCAGCAGCTTGGAGGGGGGCGGTGGCACTGAAGCTTTCTTT